This TCR beta chain was recorded in a study of blood T cell repertoires in COVID-19. The method was immunoSEQ multiplex PCR; TCRdb's version includes in-frame clones alone and lacks a portion of them. The top ten clones hold about 3.3% of a sample with about 240,000 clones, approximately 86% of them seen once. Cohort assignment relied on participant-reported clinical history. This CDR3 has 15 residues. Germline CDR1 SGHNT, CDR2 YYREEE (reference sequence). Trimming stripped 0 bases from V and 1 base from J, with 10 bases between. V usage is TRBV5-4 and J usage is TRBJ1-1, with D tentatively TRBD1 (6 bases). Sequencing was done on a sample of PBMCs or T cells enriched from blood (not recorded which). The source of this sequence is a woman aged 35 to 49 with acute COVID-19. The CDR3 loop reads CASSLEAQGNTEAFF. Here the CDR3 DNA reads TGTGCCAGCAGCTTGGAGGCACAGGGGAACACTGAAGCTTTCTTT.